This entry lists 31 T cell receptor beta chains sequenced from one sample in a study of blood T cell repertoires in COVID-19. Only in-frame clones appear in the TCRdb table, and some are missing; sequencing was by immunoSEQ multiplex PCR. The sample contains roughly 200,000 clones, almost 90% of which appear only once. Sequenced material: peripheral blood. These receptors came from a man between 18 and 35 years old with active or convalescent COVID-19.

The J gene is TRBJ2-3, the V gene TRBV28; tentatively, D is TRBD1 (6 bases). V was trimmed by 8 bases and J by 0 bases, leaving 21 bases between them. The germline CDR1 and CDR2 sequences are MDHEN and SYDVKM. This CDR3 has 17 residues. DNA of the CDR3: TGTGCCAGCCGCCCGAGGGGGACGGGGATTAGCACAGATACGCAGTATTTT. It translates to CASRPRGTGISTDTQYF.

The V and J genes are TRBV30 and TRBJ2-1; 7 nucleotides match TRBD2. The CDR3 extends over 14 amino acids. The V and J ends lost 7 bases and 2 bases, in that order; junction bases with no gene match: 8. Germline lookup yields CDR1 GTSNPN and CDR2 SVGIG (reference sequence). CDR3 region: CASLEGGAYNEQFF. CDR3 coding DNA: TGTGCCTCCCTCGAGGGAGGGGCCTACAATGAGCAGTTCTTC. Full variable domain (rest looked up from reference TRBV30 and TRBJ2-1): SQTIHQWPATLVQPVGSPLSLECTVEGTSNPNLYWYRQAAGRGLQLLFYSVGIGQISSEVPQNLSASRPQDRQFILSSKKLLLSDSGFYLCASLEGGAYNEQFFGPGTRLTVL.

The chain combines TRBV6-5 with TRBJ2-7, with 14 bases identical to TRBD2. Unmatched junction bases numbered 5, after V lost 4 bases and J lost 3 bases. The germline gives CDR1 MNHEY, CDR2 SVGAGI. The CDR3 runs 16 residues. The CDR3 region has the DNA TGTGCCAGCAGTTCGCGGACTAGCGGGAGGTACTACGAGCAGTACTTC. Protein: CASSSRTSGRYYEQYF.

The chain recombines TRBV15 with TRBJ1-5; D perhaps matches TRBD1 (6 bases). In germline, CDR1 is LNHNV, CDR2 YYDKDF (reference sequence). The CDR3 runs 17 residues. With 5 bases removed from V and 3 bases from J, the gap between germline ends came to 20 bases. Here the CDR3 reads CATSWEGNREVNQPQHF. The CDR3 DNA reads as TGTGCCACCAGCTGGGAGGGGAACAGGGAGGTCAATCAGCCCCAGCATTTT.

This CDR3 reads CASSVGSGEAQETQYF. Here the CDR3 DNA reads TGTGCCAGCAGCGTAGGGTCAGGCGAAGCTCAAGAGACCCAGTACTTC. The chain employs TRBV9 and TRBJ2-5; no clear D gene. The CDR3 covers 16 residues. The germline V gene has CDR1 SGDLS and CDR2 YYNGEE. The V gene lost 0 bases and the J gene lost 2 bases, with 14 bases spanning the gap.

V usage is TRBV4-3 and J usage is TRBJ2-3, with 12 bases that match TRBD1. The length of the CDR3 is 15 residues. From germline, CDR1 is LGHNA and CDR2 YSLEER. V lost 7 bases, J lost 5 bases, and 7 bases stayed unmatched. The CDR3: CASTAGTGGRDTQYF. In DNA, the CDR3 is TGCGCCAGCACCGCCGGGACAGGGGGCAGAGATACGCAGTATTTT.

The chain links TRBV6-2 or TRBV6-3 to TRBJ2-7; TRBD1 might be the D (5 bases). Germline lookup yields CDR1 MNHEY and CDR2 SVGEGT. CDR3 length: 16 amino acids. V dropped 0 bases and J dropped 1 base, with 13 bases sitting between them. The CDR3 loop is CASSYSTGHVSYEQYF. In DNA form, the CDR3 reads TGTGCCAGCAGTTACTCGACTGGACACGTTTCCTACGAGCAGTACTTC.

This clone was counted only a few times. The chain uses TRBV25-1 and TRBJ1-4; D is unresolved. Trimming removed 2 bases from V and 5 bases from J, with 15 bases in between. CDR1 is MGHDK and CDR2 is SYGVNS in the germline V gene. The CDR3 length is 16 residues. CDR3 residues: CASSEGAGLENEKLFF. CDR3 nucleotides: TGTGCCAGCAGTGAAGGAGCGGGGTTGGAGAATGAAAAACTGTTTTTT.

The V call is TRBV6-2 or TRBV6-3, the J call TRBJ1-1, with 9 nucleotides matching TRBD1. With V trimmed by 5 bases and J by 1 base, 14 bases remained unmatched. The germline V gene encodes CDR1 MNHEY and CDR2 SVGEGT. CDR3 length: 18 amino acids. The CDR3 DNA is TGTGCCAGCAGTAAACCCGGGACAGGGACCCATTGGAACACTGAAGCTTTCTTT. Translating gives CASSKPGTGTHWNTEAFF.

The chain employs TRBV19 and TRBJ1-2; TRBD1 is a possible D gene (6 bases). V gave up 8 bases and J gave up 0 bases, with 10 bases separating them. Germline lookup yields CDR1 LNHDA and CDR2 SQIVND (reference sequence). This CDR3 is built from 13 residues. The CDR3 DNA follows: TGTGCCAGTTCCCGACAGGCTAACTATGGCTACACCTTC. It encodes CASSRQANYGYTF.

The V and J genes are TRBV6-5 and TRBJ2-7, with 7 positions matching TRBD1. The CDR3 sequence is 14 residues long. CDR1 is MNHEY, CDR2 SVGAGI, per germline. The J segment lost 3 bases and the V segment lost 4 bases, leaving 6 bases of the junction unmatched. The CDR3 protein is CASSSSRTGYEQYF. The CDR3 nucleotides read TGTGCCAGCAGTTCCTCTCGGACAGGCTACGAGCAGTACTTC.

V and J are TRBV30 and TRBJ2-7; 8 bases map to TRBD1. V shed 2 bases and J 0 bases; nucleotides not matched to a gene: 0. CDR1 is GTSNPN and CDR2 is SVGIG in the germline V gene (reference sequence). The CDR3 sequence is 13 residues long. The CDR3 bases are TGTGCCTGGAGTACAGGGGGCTCCTACGAGCAGTACTTC. It specifies CAWSTGGSYEQYF.

This rearrangement joins TRBV18 to TRBJ1-1; D possibly corresponds to TRBD1 (6 bases). Germline V gene sequence: CDR1 KGHSH, CDR2 LQKENI. The ends were cut back, 3 bases at V and 10 bases at J, with 15 bases in the middle. The CDR3 is 13 amino acids. CDR3 nucleotides: TGTGCCAGCTCACCGGGGGGGGCTGGGGGAGCTTTCTTT. Amino acid sequence: CASSPGGAGGAFF.

This clone came up a few times. The rearrangement uses TRBV5-1 and TRBJ2-2; 9 bases agree with TRBD2. This CDR3 has 17 amino acids. CDR1 is SGHRS, CDR2 YFSETQ, per germline. Trimming at V came to 0 bases and at J to 4 bases, leaving 7 bases not matched to a gene. In DNA, the CDR3 is TGCGCCAGCAGCTTGGCCGCTAGCGGGGAAAGCACCGGGGAGCTGTTTTTT. Encoded protein: CASSLAASGESTGELFF.

The CDR3 is CASSGGDRLNTEAFF. DNA for the CDR3: TGTGCCAGCAGCGGAGGGGACAGGTTGAACACTGAAGCTTTCTTT. The chain combines TRBV11-2 with TRBJ1-1; TRBD1 aligns across 8 bases. The CDR3 runs 15 residues. J was trimmed by 0 bases and V by 5 bases; bases with no gene match: 5. Germline lookup yields CDR1 SGHAT and CDR2 FQNNGV.

The V call is TRBV2, the J call TRBJ2-2; 8 nucleotides align to TRBD2. This CDR3 spans 17 amino acids. Trimming at V came to 6 bases and at J to 2 bases, leaving 11 bases not matched to a gene. Per germline, CDR1 SNHLY and CDR2 FYNNEI. The CDR3 nucleotides are TGTGCCAGCAGGGACACCCTAGCGGGTTTAAACACCGGGGAGCTGTTTTTT. This codes for CASRDTLAGLNTGELFF.

The chain combines TRBV6-5 with TRBJ1-5; TRBD1 is a possible D gene (6 bases). Per the germline V gene, CDR1 is MNHEY and CDR2 is SVGAGI. The CDR3 extends over 13 amino acids. Trimming left V 2 bases short and J 7 bases short, with 9 bases between. CDR3 sequence (DNA): TGTGCCAGCAGTTACAACAGGGACCAGCCCCAGCATTTT. This codes for CASSYNRDQPQHF.

This clone was recorded once. The chain is built from TRBV11-2 and TRBJ2-1, with TRBD2 matching 11 bases. The CDR3 has 16 residues. The V segment lost 5 bases and the J segment 7 bases; nucleotides outside the gene matches: 10. CDR1 and CDR2 from the germline V gene are SGHAT and FQNNGV. CDR3 sequence: CASSRWGASGRNEQFF. As DNA, the CDR3 is TGTGCCAGCAGCAGGTGGGGAGCTAGCGGGAGGAATGAGCAGTTCTTC.

The chain links TRBV18 to TRBJ2-1; D call uncertain. The CDR3 sequence is 13 residues long. Per the germline V gene, CDR1 is KGHSH and CDR2 is LQKENI. Trimming removed 3 bases at V and 10 bases at J, with 13 bases between. CDR3 sequence: CASSPLVAREQFF. In DNA, the CDR3 is TGTGCCAGCTCACCGTTAGTTGCGCGGGAGCAGTTCTTC.

This clone occurred once. V is TRBV4-2 and J is TRBJ1-2; TRBD1 might be the D (5 bases). The germline CDR1 and CDR2 sequences are LGHNA and YNFKEQ. The V end lost 1 base, the J end lost 6 bases, and 12 bases lay between the germline ends. The CDR3 spans 14 residues. DNA for the CDR3: TGTGCCAGCAGCCAAGTGGGGGGTCCGGATGGCTACACCTTC. It yields the protein CASSQVGGPDGYTF.

CDR3 residues: CAISPGLRTDTQYF. Here the CDR3 DNA reads TGTGCCATCAGCCCGGGACTGAGGACAGATACGCAGTATTTT. The chain combines TRBV10-3 with TRBJ2-3, with a tentative D call TRBD2 (6 bases). CDR1 is ENHRY and CDR2 is SYGVKD in the germline V gene. The germline V and J ends were trimmed by 6 bases and 3 bases, with 13 bases remaining between them. This CDR3 contains 14 residues.

The rearrangement uses TRBV27 and TRBJ2-2, with 14 bases lining up with TRBD2. Germline loops: CDR1 MNHEY, CDR2 SMNVEV (reference sequence). There are 16 residues in the CDR3. J was trimmed by 7 bases and V by 4 bases; bases with no gene match: 5. DNA of the CDR3: TGTGCCAGCAGTTCTGGGACTAGCGGGAGAGGCGGGGAGCTGTTTTTT. Translated, it gives CASSSGTSGRGGELFF.

The CDR3 DNA is TGTGCCAGCAGTTTATCGTACGGTGGAGGCTCTGGAAACACCATATATTTT. Protein: CASSLSYGGGSGNTIYF. The V gene is TRBV27, the J gene TRBJ1-3; D gene uncertain. The V end lost 0 bases, the J end lost 0 bases, and 12 bases lay between the germline ends. The V gene's germline CDR1 is MNHEY and CDR2 SMNVEV (reference sequence). The CDR3 is 17 amino acids.

To note about this clone: Other DNA sequences of this sample code for an identical CDR3. The chain carries TRBV3-1 (or the pseudogene TRBV3-2) and TRBJ1-2; tentative D call: TRBD1 (6 bases). CDR1 and CDR2 (germline): LGHDT, YNNKEL (reference sequence). V was shortened by 1 base and J by 5 bases, with 8 bases between the two germline ends. The CDR3 is 13 residues long. The CDR3 DNA reads TGTGCCAGCAGCCAAGGGCAGGGGTATGGCTACACCTTC. It translates to CASSQGQGYGYTF.

V usage is TRBV6-5 and J usage is TRBJ1-2, with 9 bases identical to TRBD1. From germline, CDR1 is MNHEY and CDR2 SVGAGI. The V and J ends lost 7 bases and 4 bases, in that order; junction bases with no gene match: 7. The CDR3 runs 14 residues. The CDR3 nucleotides read TGTGCCAGCACCGTGGGACAGGGCGCCTATGGCTACACCTTC. Its protein is CASTVGQGAYGYTF.

V is TRBV7-2 and J is TRBJ2-3; no firm D call. This CDR3 is 12 amino acids long. Germline CDR1 and CDR2: SGHTA and FQGNSA. The V end lost 4 bases, the J end lost 6 bases, and 8 bases lay between the germline ends. The CDR3 region is CASSSSLDTQYF. In DNA form, the CDR3 reads TGTGCCAGCAGCTCTAGTCTTGATACGCAGTATTTT.

V and J are TRBV5-5 and TRBJ1-1, with D possibly TRBD1 on 6 matching bases. The CDR3 has 14 amino acids. Germline V lookup: CDR1 SGHKS, CDR2 YYEKEE (reference sequence). The V and J ends lost 4 bases and 1 base respectively, with 11 bases between them. The CDR3 here is CASSLQGPNTEAFF. The CDR3 DNA reads TGTGCCAGCAGCCTCCAGGGGCCGAACACTGAAGCTTTCTTT. Together with reference TRBV5-5 and TRBJ1-1, the CDR3 gives the full variable domain: DAGVTQSPTHLIKTRGQQVTLRCSPISGHKSVSWYQQVLGQGPQFIFQYYEKEERGRGNFPDRFSARQFPNYSSELNVNALLLGDSALYLCASSLQGPNTEAFFGQGTRLTVV.

This clone was detected only once. V usage is TRBV12-2 and J usage is TRBJ1-3. TRBV12-2 is deemed a pseudogene. The CDR3 sequence is 20 residues long. The CDR3 spells CASRPSTGVVVVPSGNTIYF. CDR3 nucleotides: TGTGCAAGTCGCCCCTCCACGGGGGTAGTGGTAGTTCCCTCTGGAAACACCATATATTTT.

This clone was detected once. The chain has TRBV3-1 (or the pseudogene TRBV3-2) and TRBJ2-7; D remains unclear. Germline lookup yields CDR1 LGHDT and CDR2 YNNKEL (reference sequence). Trimming removed 3 bases from V and 0 bases from J, with 9 bases in between. This CDR3 contains 14 residues. CDR3 loop: CASSHAPGSYEQYF. CDR3 nucleotides: TGTGCCAGCAGCCATGCCCCCGGCTCCTACGAGCAGTACTTC.

This chain joins TRBV5-8 and TRBJ1-6, with TRBD1 matching over 7 bases. Germline CDR1 reads SGHTS; CDR2 reads YDEGEE. The V gene end was trimmed by 2 bases and the J gene end by 9 bases; junction bases not matched to a gene: 8. This CDR3 is built from 15 residues. For the CDR3, the DNA is TGTGCCAGCAGCTTTACAGGGGTTAATAGTTCACCCCTCCACTTT. Translating gives CASSFTGVNSSPLHF. Full variable domain (remainder filled in from reference TRBV5-8 and TRBJ1-6): EAGVTQSPTHLIKTRGQQATLRCSPISGHTSVYWYQQALGLGLQFLLWYDEGEERNRGNFPPRFSGRQFPNYSSELNVNALELEDSALYLCASSFTGVNSSPLHFGNGTRLTVT.

This rearrangement joins TRBV6-5 to TRBJ2-7; weak D call: TRBD1 (6 bases). Germline loops: CDR1 MNHEY, CDR2 SVGAGI. V shed 6 bases and J shed 7 bases, with 13 bases lying between them. The CDR3 runs 12 residues. The CDR3 loop reads CASRPFQGEQYF. In DNA form, the CDR3 reads TGTGCCAGCAGGCCCTTTCAGGGGGAGCAGTACTTC.